Each of the 12 T cell receptor beta chains below was sequenced from the same sample in a study of blood T cell repertoires in COVID-19. Repertoires were generated with immunoSEQ multiplex PCR, while TCRdb's copy carries only in-frame clones and drops some. The data hold some 110,000 clones, with about 85% observed a single time. Sample: peripheral blood. The receptors were sampled from a man aged 35-49 years with acute or convalescent COVID-19.

The rearrangement links TRBV10-3 to TRBJ2-1; 7 bases align to TRBD1. CDR3 size: 15 residues. Trimming removed 2 bases from V and 3 bases from J; junction bases left unmatched: 4. In germline, CDR1 is ENHRY, CDR2 SYGVKD. The CDR3 here is CAISEKQGLYNEQFF. The CDR3 DNA follows: TGTGCCATCAGTGAGAAACAGGGGCTCTACAATGAGCAGTTCTTC.

CDR3 sequence (DNA): TGTGCCAGCAGCCATTTTCCAGTTGAAAAACTGTTTTTT. It codes for CASSHFPVEKLFF. This chain uses TRBV14 with TRBJ1-4; D unclear. This CDR3 region has 13 residues. Trimming shortened V by 3 bases and J by 7 bases, and 9 bases separated the two germline ends. Germline-derived CDR1 and CDR2 are SGHDN and FVKESK.

This sequence joins TRBV3-1 (or the pseudogene TRBV3-2) and TRBJ2-1; 13 positions agree with TRBD2. V trimming: 4 bases; J trimming: 7 bases; junction bases outside the gene matches: 7. Germline V CDR1 and CDR2: LGHDT, YNNKEL (reference sequence). This CDR3 has 16 amino acids. The CDR3 is CASSLPGLAGRNEQFF. CDR3 bases: TGTGCCAGCAGCCTCCCGGGACTAGCGGGGCGAAATGAGCAGTTCTTC.

The chain joins TRBV7-2 to TRBJ2-3; 9 nucleotides agree with TRBD1. The CDR3 has 15 amino acids. Unmatched junction bases numbered 8, after V lost 4 bases and J lost 6 bases. Germline-derived CDR1 and CDR2 are SGHTA and FQGNSA. CDR3 region: CASSSHRGLRDTQYF. Here the CDR3 DNA reads TGTGCCAGCAGCTCCCACAGGGGGCTGAGGGATACGCAGTATTTT.

This chain links TRBV9 with TRBJ1-6; TRBD1 matches 7 bases. Germline V gives CDR1 SGDLS, CDR2 YYNGEE. CDR3 length: 14 residues. The V segment lost 3 bases and the J segment 13 bases; nucleotides outside the gene matches: 10. The CDR3 DNA is TGTGCCAGCAGCGGAGACAGGGCCTCCTCTCCCCTCCACTTT. It yields the protein CASSGDRASSPLHF.

This clone occurred once. The genes are TRBV19 and TRBJ2-4; D gene ambiguous. V lost 7 bases and J lost 0, with 10 bases in between. Per the germline V gene, CDR1 is LNHDA and CDR2 is SQIVND (reference sequence). The CDR3 has 14 amino acids. The DNA for the CDR3 is TGTGCCAGTAACACAGACCTAGCCAAAAACATTCAGTACTTC. Its protein is CASNTDLAKNIQYF.

The gene calls are TRBV12-3 or TRBV12-4 and TRBJ1-2; D perhaps matches TRBD1 (5 bases). The V end lost 3 bases, the J end lost 4 bases, and 9 bases lay between the germline ends. The CDR3 is 13 amino acids. The CDR3 spells CASSFDSRYGYTF. The CDR3 DNA is TGTGCCAGCAGTTTCGACAGCCGCTATGGCTACACCTTC.

This rearrangement joins TRBV6-1 to TRBJ1-2; 7 nucleotides agree with TRBD1. The trim removed 0 bases at V and 0 bases at J, leaving 1 base unmatched. Germline CDR1 is MNHNS and CDR2 is SASEGT. The CDR3 runs 15 residues. CDR3 in amino acids: CASSEADRANYGYTF. The CDR3 DNA follows: TGTGCCAGCAGTGAAGCTGACAGGGCTAACTATGGCTACACCTTC.

The chain joins TRBV6-5 to TRBJ2-7, with no clear D. The CDR3 has 15 amino acids. With 0 bases removed from V and 2 bases from J, the gap between germline ends came to 11 bases. Per germline, CDR1 MNHEY and CDR2 SVGAGI. CDR3 in amino acids: CASSYSTPNPYEQYF. Written as DNA, the CDR3 is TGTGCCAGCAGTTACTCTACACCGAACCCCTACGAGCAGTACTTC.

The rearrangement uses TRBV7-3 and TRBJ2-1, with TRBD1 as a possible D gene (5 bases). The germline gives CDR1 SGHTA, CDR2 FQGTGA. V lost 5 bases and J lost 1, with 9 bases in between. The CDR3 runs 14 residues. The CDR3 sequence is CASSPAGSYNEQFF. The CDR3 bases are TGTGCCAGCAGCCCAGCAGGGTCCTACAATGAGCAGTTCTTC.

This rearrangement joins TRBV11-3 to TRBJ2-2, with D perhaps TRBD2 (6 bases). The V end was cut by 5 bases, the J end by 5 bases, with 21 bases between. Per the germline V gene, CDR1 is SGHNT and CDR2 is YENEEA. The CDR3 covers 17 residues. CDR3 sequence reads: CASSTRSGVVGTGELFF. DNA of the CDR3: TGTGCCAGCAGCACTCGGTCGGGGGTTGTTGGAACCGGGGAGCTGTTTTTT.

V and J are TRBV6-5 and TRBJ2-5; 7 bases line up with TRBD1. Unmatched junction bases numbered 11, after V lost 5 bases and J lost 5 bases. The germline gives CDR1 MNHEY, CDR2 SVGAGI. This CDR3 comprises 15 residues. The CDR3 nucleotides read TGTGCCAGCAGTAGGGACAGAGGGAAATTTGAGACCCAGTACTTC. It is translated as CASSRDRGKFETQYF.